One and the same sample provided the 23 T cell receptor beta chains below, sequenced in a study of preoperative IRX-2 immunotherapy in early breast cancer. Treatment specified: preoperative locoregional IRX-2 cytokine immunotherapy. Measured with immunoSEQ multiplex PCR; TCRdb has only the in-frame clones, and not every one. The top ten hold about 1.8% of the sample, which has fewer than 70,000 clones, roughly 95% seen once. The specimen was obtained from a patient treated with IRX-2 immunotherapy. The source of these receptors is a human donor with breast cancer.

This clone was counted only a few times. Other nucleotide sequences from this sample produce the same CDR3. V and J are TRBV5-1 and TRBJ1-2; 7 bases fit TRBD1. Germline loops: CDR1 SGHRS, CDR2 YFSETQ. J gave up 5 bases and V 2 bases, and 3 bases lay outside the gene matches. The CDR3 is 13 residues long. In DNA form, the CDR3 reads TGCGCCAGCAGCTTACAGGGGAGATATGGCTACACCTTC. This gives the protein CASSLQGRYGYTF.

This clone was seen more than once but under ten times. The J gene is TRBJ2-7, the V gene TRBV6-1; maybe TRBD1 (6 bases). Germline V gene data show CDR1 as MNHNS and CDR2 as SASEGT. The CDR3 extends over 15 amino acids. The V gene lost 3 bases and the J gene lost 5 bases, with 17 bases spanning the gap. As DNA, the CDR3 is TGTGCCAGCAGTGAGTCCGGGACACCCACCAACGAGCAGTACTTC. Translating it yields CASSESGTPTNEQYF.

CDR3 bases: TGTGCCAGTAGTATACAGACAGGCCCCGTTGGTGGCTACACCTTC. Its translation is CASSIQTGPVGGYTF. The gene calls are TRBV19 and TRBJ1-2; tentative D call: TRBD1 (6 bases). This CDR3 is 15 amino acids long. CDR1 and CDR2 (germline): LNHDA, SQIVND (reference sequence). Between the trimmed V and J ends, which lost 2 bases and 7 bases, there was a span of 17 bases. Full variable domain (rest looked up from reference TRBV19 and TRBJ1-2): DGGITQSPKYLFRKEGQNVTLSCEQNLNHDAMYWYRQDPGQGLRLIYYSQIVNDFQKGDIAEGYSVSREKKESFPLTVTSAQKNPTAFYLCASSIQTGPVGGYTFGSGTRLTVV.

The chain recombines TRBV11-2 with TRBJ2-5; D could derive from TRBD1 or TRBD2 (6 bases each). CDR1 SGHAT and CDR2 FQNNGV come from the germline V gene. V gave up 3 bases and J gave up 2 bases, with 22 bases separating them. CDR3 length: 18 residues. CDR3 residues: CASSFLPGGGTRQETQYF. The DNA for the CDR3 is TGTGCCAGCAGCTTTCTGCCTGGCGGCGGGACACGTCAAGAGACCCAGTACTTC.

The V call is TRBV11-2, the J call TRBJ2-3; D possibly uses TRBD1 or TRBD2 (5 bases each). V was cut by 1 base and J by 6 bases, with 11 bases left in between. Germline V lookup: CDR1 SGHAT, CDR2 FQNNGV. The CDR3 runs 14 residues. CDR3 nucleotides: TGTGCCAGCAGCTTAGCGGGGCCCCTGGATACGCAGTATTTT. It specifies CASSLAGPLDTQYF. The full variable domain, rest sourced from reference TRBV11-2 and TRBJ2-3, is EAGVAQSPRYKIIEKRQSVAFWCNPISGHATLYWYQQILGQGPKLLIQFQNNGVVDDSQLPKDRFSAERLKGVDSTLKIQPAKLEDSAVYLCASSLAGPLDTQYFGPGTRLTVL.

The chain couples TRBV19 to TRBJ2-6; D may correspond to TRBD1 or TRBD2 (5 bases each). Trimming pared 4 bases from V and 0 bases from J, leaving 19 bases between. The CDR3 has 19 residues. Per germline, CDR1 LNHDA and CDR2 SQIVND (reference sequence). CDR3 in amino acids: CASSNTGDARSSGANVLTF. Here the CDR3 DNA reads TGTGCCAGTAGTAATACTGGGGACGCCCGAAGCTCTGGGGCCAACGTCCTGACTTTC.

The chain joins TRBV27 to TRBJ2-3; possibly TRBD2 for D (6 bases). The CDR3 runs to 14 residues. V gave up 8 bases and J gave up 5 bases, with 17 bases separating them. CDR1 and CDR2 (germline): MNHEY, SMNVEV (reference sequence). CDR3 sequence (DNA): TGTGCCAGCTGCCAGGAGAGACTAGGAGATACGCAGTATTTT. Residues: CASCQERLGDTQYF.

CDR3 in DNA: TGTGCCAGCTCCGGGACAGCCAAAAACATTCAGTACTTC. Translation: CASSGTAKNIQYF. V is TRBV18 and J is TRBJ2-4; either TRBD1 or TRBD2 may supply D (5 bases each). The germline CDR1 and CDR2 sequences are KGHSH and LQKENI. V lost 6 bases and J 0 bases, leaving 6 bases between the germline ends. The CDR3 is made up of 13 amino acids.

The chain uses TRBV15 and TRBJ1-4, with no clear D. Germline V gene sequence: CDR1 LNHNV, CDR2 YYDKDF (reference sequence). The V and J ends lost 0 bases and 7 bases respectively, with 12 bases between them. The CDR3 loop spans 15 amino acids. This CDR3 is CATSRDEAEGEKLFF. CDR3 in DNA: TGTGCCACCAGCAGAGATGAGGCCGAGGGTGAAAAACTGTTTTTT.

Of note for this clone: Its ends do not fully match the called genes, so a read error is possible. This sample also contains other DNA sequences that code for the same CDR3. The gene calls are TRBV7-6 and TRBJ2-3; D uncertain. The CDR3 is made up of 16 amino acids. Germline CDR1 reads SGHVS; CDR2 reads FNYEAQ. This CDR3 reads CASSPDIQAFTDTQYF. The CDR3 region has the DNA TGCGCCAGCAGCCCAGACATCCAAGCTTTCACAGATACGCAGTATTTT.

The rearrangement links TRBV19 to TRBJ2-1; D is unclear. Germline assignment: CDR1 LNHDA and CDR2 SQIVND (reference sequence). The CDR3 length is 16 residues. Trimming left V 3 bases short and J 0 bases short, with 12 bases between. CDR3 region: CASSMPVTHSYNEQFF. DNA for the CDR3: TGTGCCAGTAGTATGCCGGTGACACACTCCTACAATGAGCAGTTCTTC.

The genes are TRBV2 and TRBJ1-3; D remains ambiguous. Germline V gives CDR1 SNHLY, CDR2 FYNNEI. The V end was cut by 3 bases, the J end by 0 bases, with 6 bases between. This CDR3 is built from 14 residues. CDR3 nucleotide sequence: TGTGCCAGCAGTGAGAGCGGCTCTGGAAACACCATATATTTT. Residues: CASSESGSGNTIYF.

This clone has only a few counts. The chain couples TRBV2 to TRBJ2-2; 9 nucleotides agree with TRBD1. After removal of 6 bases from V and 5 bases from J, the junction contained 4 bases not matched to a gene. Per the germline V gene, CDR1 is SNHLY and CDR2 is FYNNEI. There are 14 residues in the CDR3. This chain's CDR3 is CASSQDRGTGELFF. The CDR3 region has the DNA TGTGCCAGCAGCCAAGACAGGGGGACCGGGGAGCTGTTTTTT.

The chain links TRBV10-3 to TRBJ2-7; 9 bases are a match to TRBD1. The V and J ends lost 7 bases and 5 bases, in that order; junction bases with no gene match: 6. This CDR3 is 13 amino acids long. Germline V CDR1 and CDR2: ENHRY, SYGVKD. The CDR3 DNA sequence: TGTGCCATCAAGGGGACAGGGACTGACGAGCAGTACTTC. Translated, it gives CAIKGTGTDEQYF.

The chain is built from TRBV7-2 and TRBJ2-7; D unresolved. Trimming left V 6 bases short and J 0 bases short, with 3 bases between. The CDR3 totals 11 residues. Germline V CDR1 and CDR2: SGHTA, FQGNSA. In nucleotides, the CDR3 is TGTGCCAGCAGGATCTCCTACGAGCAGTACTTC. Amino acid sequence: CASRISYEQYF.

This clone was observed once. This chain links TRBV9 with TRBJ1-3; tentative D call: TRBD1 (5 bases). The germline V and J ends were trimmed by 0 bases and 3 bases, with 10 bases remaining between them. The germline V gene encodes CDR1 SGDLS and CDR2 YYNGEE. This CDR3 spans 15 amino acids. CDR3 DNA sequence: TGTGCCAGCAGCGTAGGTGGGGGGTTTGGAAACACCATATATTTT. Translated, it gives CASSVGGGFGNTIYF.

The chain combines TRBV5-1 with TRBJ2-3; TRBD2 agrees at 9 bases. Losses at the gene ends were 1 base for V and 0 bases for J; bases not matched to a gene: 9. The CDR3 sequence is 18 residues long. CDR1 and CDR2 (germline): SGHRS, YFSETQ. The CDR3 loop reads CASSLQAGGLLSTDTQYF. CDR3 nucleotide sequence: TGCGCCAGCAGCTTGCAAGCGGGGGGCCTCCTTAGCACAGATACGCAGTATTTT.

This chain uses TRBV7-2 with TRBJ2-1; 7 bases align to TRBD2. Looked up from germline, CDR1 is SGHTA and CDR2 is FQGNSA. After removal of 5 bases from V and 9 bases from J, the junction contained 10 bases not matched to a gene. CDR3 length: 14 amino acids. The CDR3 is CASSRTRPGAEQFF. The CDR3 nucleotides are TGTGCCAGCAGCCGGACTAGGCCCGGTGCTGAGCAGTTCTTC. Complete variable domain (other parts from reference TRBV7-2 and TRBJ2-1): GAGVSQSPSNKVTEKGKDVELRCDPISGHTALYWYRQSLGQGLEFLIYFQGNSAPDKSGLPSDRFSAERTGGSVSTLTIQRTQQEDSAVYLCASSRTRPGAEQFFGPGTRLTVL.

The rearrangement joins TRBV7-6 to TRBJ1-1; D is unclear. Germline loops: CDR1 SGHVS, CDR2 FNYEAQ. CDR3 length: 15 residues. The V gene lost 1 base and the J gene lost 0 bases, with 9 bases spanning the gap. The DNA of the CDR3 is TGTGCCAGCAGCTTAGATCTGGAGATGAACACTGAAGCTTTCTTT. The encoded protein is CASSLDLEMNTEAFF.

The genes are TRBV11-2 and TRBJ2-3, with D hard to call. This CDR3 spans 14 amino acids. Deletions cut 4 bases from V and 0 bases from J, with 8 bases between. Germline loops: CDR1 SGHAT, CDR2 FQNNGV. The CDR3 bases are TGTGCCAGCAGCTCCCCGATCAGCACAGATACGCAGTATTTT. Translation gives CASSSPISTDTQYF.

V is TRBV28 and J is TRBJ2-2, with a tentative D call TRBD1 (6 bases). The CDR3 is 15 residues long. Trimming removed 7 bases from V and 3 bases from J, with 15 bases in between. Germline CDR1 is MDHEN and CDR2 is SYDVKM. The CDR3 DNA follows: TGTGCCAGCACCCCCGGGGACACCTACACCGGGGAGCTGTTTTTT. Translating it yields CASTPGDTYTGELFF.

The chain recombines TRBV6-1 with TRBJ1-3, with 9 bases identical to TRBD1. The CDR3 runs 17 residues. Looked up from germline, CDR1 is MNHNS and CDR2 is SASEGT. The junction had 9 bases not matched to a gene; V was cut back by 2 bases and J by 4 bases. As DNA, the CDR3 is TGTGCCAGCAGTGAAATGAGAGTCGGGACAGGGGGAAACACCATATATTTT. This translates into CASSEMRVGTGGNTIYF.

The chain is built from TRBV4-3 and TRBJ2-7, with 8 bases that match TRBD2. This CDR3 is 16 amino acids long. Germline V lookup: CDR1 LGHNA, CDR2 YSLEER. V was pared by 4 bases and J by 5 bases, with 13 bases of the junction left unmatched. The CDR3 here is CASSLILRGGIHEQYF. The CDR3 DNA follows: TGCGCCAGCAGCCTGATCCTACGGGGGGGGATCCACGAGCAGTACTTC.